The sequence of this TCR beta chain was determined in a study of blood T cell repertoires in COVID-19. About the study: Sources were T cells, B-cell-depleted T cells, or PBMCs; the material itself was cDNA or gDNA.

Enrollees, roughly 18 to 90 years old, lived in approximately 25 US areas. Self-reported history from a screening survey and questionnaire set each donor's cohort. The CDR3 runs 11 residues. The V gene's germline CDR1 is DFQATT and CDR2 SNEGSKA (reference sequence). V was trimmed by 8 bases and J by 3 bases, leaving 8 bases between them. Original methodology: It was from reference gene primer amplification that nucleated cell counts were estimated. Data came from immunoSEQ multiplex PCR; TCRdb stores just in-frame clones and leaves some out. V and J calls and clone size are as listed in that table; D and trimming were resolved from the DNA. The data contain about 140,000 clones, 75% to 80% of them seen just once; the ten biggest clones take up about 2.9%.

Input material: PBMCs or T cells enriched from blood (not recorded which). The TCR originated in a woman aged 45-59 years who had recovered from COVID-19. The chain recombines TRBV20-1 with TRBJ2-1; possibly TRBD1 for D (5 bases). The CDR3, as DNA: TGCAGTTCAGACAGCTACAATGAGCAGTTCTTC. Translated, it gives CSSDSYNEQFF.